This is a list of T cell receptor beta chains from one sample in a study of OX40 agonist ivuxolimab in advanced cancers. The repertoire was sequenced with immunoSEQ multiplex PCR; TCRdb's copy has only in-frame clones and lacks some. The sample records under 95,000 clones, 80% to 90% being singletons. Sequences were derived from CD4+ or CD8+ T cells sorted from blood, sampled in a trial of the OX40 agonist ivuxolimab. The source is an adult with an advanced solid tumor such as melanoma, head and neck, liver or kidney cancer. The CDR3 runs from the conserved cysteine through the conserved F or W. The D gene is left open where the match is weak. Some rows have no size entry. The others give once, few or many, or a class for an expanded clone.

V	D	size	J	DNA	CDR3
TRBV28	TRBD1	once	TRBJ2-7	TGTGCCAGCAGTCTATACAGGGGGCCCTCCTACGAGCAGTACTTC	CASSLYRGPSYEQYF
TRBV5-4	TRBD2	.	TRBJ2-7	TGTGCCAGCAGCCCGGGACTAGCGGGTTCCTACGAGCAGTACTTC	CASSPGLAGSYEQYF
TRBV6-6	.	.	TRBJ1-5	TGTGCCAGCAGTCCTATAGGACGGTCAGGCAATCAGCCCCAGCATTTT	CASSPIGRSGNQPQHF
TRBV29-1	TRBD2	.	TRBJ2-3	TGCAGCGTCGACGGACTAGACCCTAGCACAGATACGCAGTATTTT	CSVDGLDPSTDTQYF
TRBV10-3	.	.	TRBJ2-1	TGTGCCATCAGTGAGTCTGGAAGGAGCTCCTACAATGAGCAGTTCTTC	CAISESGRSSYNEQFF
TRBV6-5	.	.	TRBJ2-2	TGTGCCAGCAGTTACTCGATCGTGAGAGGCGCCGGGGAGCTGTTTTTT	CASSYSIVRGAGELFF
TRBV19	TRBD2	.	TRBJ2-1	TGTGCCAGTAGTATGGGGACTAGCGGATACAATGAGCAGTTCTTC	CASSMGTSGYNEQFF
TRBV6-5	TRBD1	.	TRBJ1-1	TGTGCCAGCAGTTTCCCCCAGGGGGTGAACACTGAAGCTTTCTTT	CASSFPQGVNTEAFF
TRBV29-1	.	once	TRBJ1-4	TGCAGCGTTGTGTCAGGGAATGAAAAACTGTTTTTT	CSVVSGNEKLFF
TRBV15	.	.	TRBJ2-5	TGTGCCACCAGCAGAGATCGGGAGACCCAGTACTTC	CATSRDRETQYF
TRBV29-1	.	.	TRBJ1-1	TGCAGCGTTGAAGACAGAATCACAGGGATAGGTGAAGCTTTCTTT	CSVEDRITGIGEAFF
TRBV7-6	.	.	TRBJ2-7	TGTGCCAGCAGCAGACGGGGCTACGAGCAGTACTTC	CASSRRGYEQYF
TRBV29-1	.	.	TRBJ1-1	TGCAGCGTTGAACTGGGGGGCACTGAAGCTTTCTTT	CSVELGGTEAFF
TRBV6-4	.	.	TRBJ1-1	TGTGCCAGCAGTGAAATACAGGGCACTGAAGCTTTCTTT	CASSEIQGTEAFF
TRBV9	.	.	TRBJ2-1	TGTGCCAGCAGCGTAGACGGCGGGACCACCTACAATGAGCAGTTCTTC	CASSVDGGTTYNEQFF
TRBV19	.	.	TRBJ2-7	TGTGCCAGTAGTATAGACGGCGGCTACGAGCAGTACTTC	CASSIDGGYEQYF